One and the same sample provided the 2 T cell receptor beta chains below, sequenced in a study of T cell changes during pregnancy in multiple sclerosis. The repertoire was sequenced with immunoSEQ multiplex PCR; TCRdb's copy has only in-frame clones and lacks some. Of about 80,000 clones detected, around 93% appear once; the ten largest clones hold 2% to 2.5%. This sample comprised peripheral blood, obtained in the third trimester of pregnancy. These receptor sequences come from a female donor with multiple sclerosis, enrolled in a pregnancy study.

V usage is TRBV5-6 and J usage is TRBJ1-2; unclear D gene. The germline gives CDR1 SGHDT, CDR2 YYEEEE. The CDR3 runs 15 residues. V was trimmed by 0 bases and J by 8 bases, leaving 17 bases between them. This CDR3 reads CASSLAVPVSSGYTF. The CDR3 DNA reads as TGTGCCAGCAGCTTGGCCGTCCCAGTTTCCTCCGGCTACACCTTC.

The chain recombines TRBV27 with TRBJ1-2; a possible D gene is TRBD1 (6 bases). Germline CDR1 reads MNHEY; CDR2 reads SMNVEV (reference sequence). The germline V and J ends were trimmed by 4 bases and 8 bases, with 14 bases remaining between them. The CDR3 runs 13 residues. The CDR3 protein is CASSWGPPSGYTF. The CDR3 coding sequence is TGTGCCAGCAGTTGGGGGCCTCCTTCAGGCTACACCTTC.